These T cell receptor beta chains were read from a single sample in a study of blood T cell repertoires in COVID-19. Profiling relied on immunoSEQ multiplex PCR, and the TCRdb table lists in-frame clones only, not all of them. Among about 150,000 clones listed, around 90% were seen once. The sample was peripheral blood. These receptors were obtained from a man aged 60 to 75 with acute or convalescent COVID-19. CDR3s include the opening cysteine and the closing phenylalanine or tryptophan. The D gene is left open where the match is weak. Size values are once, few and many counts, or a class for expanded clones, and some rows have none.

abundance	d_gene	j_gene	v_gene	CDR3nt	CDR3aa
-	TRBD1	TRBJ1-6	TRBV6-6	TGTGCCAGCAGTAGACCCGGGACAGATAATTCACCCCTCCACTTT	CASSRPGTDNSPLHF
-	-	TRBJ1-6	TRBV14	TGTGCCAGCAGCCGTAGACAGGACTTCTATAATTCACCCCTCCACTTT	CASSRRQDFYNSPLHF
once	-	TRBJ2-3	TRBV9	TGTGCCAGCAGCGTCTTAGACACAGATACGCAGTATTTT	CASSVLDTDTQYF
-	-	TRBJ1-2	TRBV19	TGTGCCAGTACGACCCAGGACAGCGCTAACTATGGCTACACCTTC	CASTTQDSANYGYTF
few	-	TRBJ1-4	TRBV5-1	TGCGCCAGCAGCTTGGAGGGAGGGGTTGGTGAAAAACTGTTTTTT	CASSLEGGVGEKLFF
-	TRBD2	TRBJ2-6	TRBV5-1	TGCGCCAGCAGCGGCGGGGGGGCCCGTCTCTCTGGGGCCAACGTCCTGACTTTC	CASSGGGARLSGANVLTF
once	TRBD1	TRBJ2-1	TRBV5-5	TGTGCCAGCAGCCCCGGGACAGGGATCGACAATGAGCAGTTCTTC	CASSPGTGIDNEQFF
-	-	TRBJ1-2	TRBV2	TGTGCCAGCAGTGAAGCCTCCGCTAACTATGGCTACACCTTC	CASSEASANYGYTF
-	TRBD1	TRBJ1-3	TRBV7-2	TGTGCCAGCAGCCTACAGACAGGGGGGGAAGACACCATATATTTT	CASSLQTGGEDTIYF
-	TRBD1	TRBJ2-7	TRBV23-1	TGCGCCAGCAGTCAATCGAAGAGACAGGGTGCCGCCTACGAGCAGTACTTC	CASSQSKRQGAAYEQYF
-	-	TRBJ1-2	TRBV10-2	TGCGCCAGCAGTGAGTCGAGGTTCGCCAGGGGTAATGGCTACACCTTC	CASSESRFARGNGYTF
-	TRBD1	TRBJ2-3	TRBV3-1/TRBV3-2	TGTGCCAGCAGCCAACGACCCCGGGACAGGGGCACAGATACGCAGTATTTT	CASSQRPRDRGTDTQYF
-	TRBD1	TRBJ2-3	TRBV9	TGTGCCAGCAGCGTAGGGACAGGGAGCACAGATACGCAGTATTTT	CASSVGTGSTDTQYF
-	-	TRBJ1-3	TRBV4-1	TGCGCCAGCAGCCAAGTGGTCTCGGGACAAAGAGGAAACACCATATATTTT	CASSQVVSGQRGNTIYF
-	TRBD2	TRBJ2-3	TRBV5-1	TGCGCCAGCAGCTTGGGTCTAGCGGGCGTCAGCACAGATACGCAGTATTTT	CASSLGLAGVSTDTQYF
-	-	TRBJ1-1	TRBV4-1	TGCGCCAGCAGCCCGCACCAGGTGTCCGGGAACACTGAAGCTTTCTTT	CASSPHQVSGNTEAFF
-	TRBD1	TRBJ1-2	TRBV6-5	TGTGCCAGCAGCCGACTTCGGGGGACAGGGTATGGCTACACCTTC	CASSRLRGTGYGYTF
few	TRBD1	TRBJ2-5	TRBV7-2	TGTGCCAGCAGCCCCGGGACAGGGAAAGCCCAGTACTTC	CASSPGTGKAQYF
once	-	TRBJ2-5	TRBV3-1/TRBV3-2	TGTGCCAGCAGCCCGCCTCCAGGGCGGGGCGCGGTAGAGACCCAGTACTTC	CASSPPPGRGAVETQYF
once	-	TRBJ1-1	TRBV2	TGTGCCAGCACCAGACGGAGTGGGAACACTGAAGCTTTCTTT	CASTRRSGNTEAFF
-	-	TRBJ2-7	TRBV12-3/TRBV12-4	TGTGCCAGCAGTTTTAGCAGTAGCTACGAGCAGTACTTC	CASSFSSSYEQYF
-	-	TRBJ1-6	TRBV18	TGTGCCAGCTCACCAGACCCGGGTTCACCCCTCCACTTT	CASSPDPGSPLHF
-	-	TRBJ1-3	TRBV10-3	TGTGCCATCAGTGAGTCGAAGTCTAACGCCTCTGGAAACACCATATATTTT	CAISESKSNASGNTIYF
-	TRBD1	TRBJ1-1	TRBV27	TGTGCCAGCAGTTTGGGCCGGGACAGGGTTTATGGAGCTTTCTTT	CASSLGRDRVYGAFF
-	TRBD2	TRBJ2-3	TRBV13	TGTGCCAGCAGCCCCGCGGGGGAGGGACGCACAGATACGCAGTATTTT	CASSPAGEGRTDTQYF
-	-	TRBJ2-2	TRBV24-1	TGTGCCACCAGTGATCCCTCGAGAGGGAGTAGAGGGGAGCTGTTTTTT	CATSDPSRGSRGELFF
-	-	TRBJ1-5	TRBV7-2	TGTGCCAGCAGCTTAGCGCGTCGGAGGCTCTCCAATCAGCCCCAGCATTTT	CASSLARRRLSNQPQHF
few	-	TRBJ1-6	TRBV6-6	TGTGCCAGCACCCAGGGTAATTCACCCCTCCACTTT	CASTQGNSPLHF
-	TRBD1	TRBJ1-2	TRBV6-5	TGTGCCAGCAGTCCCGGGACAGGGAGCTACACCTTC	CASSPGTGSYTF
-	TRBD1	TRBJ1-1	TRBV5-1	TGCGCCAGCAGCCGCACAGGGGGCGCGGGGGGCACTGAAGCTTTCTTT	CASSRTGGAGGTEAFF
-	TRBD1	TRBJ1-5	TRBV27	TGTGCCAGCAGTTTAGGACGGACAGGGGCCAATCAGCCCCAGCATTTT	CASSLGRTGANQPQHF